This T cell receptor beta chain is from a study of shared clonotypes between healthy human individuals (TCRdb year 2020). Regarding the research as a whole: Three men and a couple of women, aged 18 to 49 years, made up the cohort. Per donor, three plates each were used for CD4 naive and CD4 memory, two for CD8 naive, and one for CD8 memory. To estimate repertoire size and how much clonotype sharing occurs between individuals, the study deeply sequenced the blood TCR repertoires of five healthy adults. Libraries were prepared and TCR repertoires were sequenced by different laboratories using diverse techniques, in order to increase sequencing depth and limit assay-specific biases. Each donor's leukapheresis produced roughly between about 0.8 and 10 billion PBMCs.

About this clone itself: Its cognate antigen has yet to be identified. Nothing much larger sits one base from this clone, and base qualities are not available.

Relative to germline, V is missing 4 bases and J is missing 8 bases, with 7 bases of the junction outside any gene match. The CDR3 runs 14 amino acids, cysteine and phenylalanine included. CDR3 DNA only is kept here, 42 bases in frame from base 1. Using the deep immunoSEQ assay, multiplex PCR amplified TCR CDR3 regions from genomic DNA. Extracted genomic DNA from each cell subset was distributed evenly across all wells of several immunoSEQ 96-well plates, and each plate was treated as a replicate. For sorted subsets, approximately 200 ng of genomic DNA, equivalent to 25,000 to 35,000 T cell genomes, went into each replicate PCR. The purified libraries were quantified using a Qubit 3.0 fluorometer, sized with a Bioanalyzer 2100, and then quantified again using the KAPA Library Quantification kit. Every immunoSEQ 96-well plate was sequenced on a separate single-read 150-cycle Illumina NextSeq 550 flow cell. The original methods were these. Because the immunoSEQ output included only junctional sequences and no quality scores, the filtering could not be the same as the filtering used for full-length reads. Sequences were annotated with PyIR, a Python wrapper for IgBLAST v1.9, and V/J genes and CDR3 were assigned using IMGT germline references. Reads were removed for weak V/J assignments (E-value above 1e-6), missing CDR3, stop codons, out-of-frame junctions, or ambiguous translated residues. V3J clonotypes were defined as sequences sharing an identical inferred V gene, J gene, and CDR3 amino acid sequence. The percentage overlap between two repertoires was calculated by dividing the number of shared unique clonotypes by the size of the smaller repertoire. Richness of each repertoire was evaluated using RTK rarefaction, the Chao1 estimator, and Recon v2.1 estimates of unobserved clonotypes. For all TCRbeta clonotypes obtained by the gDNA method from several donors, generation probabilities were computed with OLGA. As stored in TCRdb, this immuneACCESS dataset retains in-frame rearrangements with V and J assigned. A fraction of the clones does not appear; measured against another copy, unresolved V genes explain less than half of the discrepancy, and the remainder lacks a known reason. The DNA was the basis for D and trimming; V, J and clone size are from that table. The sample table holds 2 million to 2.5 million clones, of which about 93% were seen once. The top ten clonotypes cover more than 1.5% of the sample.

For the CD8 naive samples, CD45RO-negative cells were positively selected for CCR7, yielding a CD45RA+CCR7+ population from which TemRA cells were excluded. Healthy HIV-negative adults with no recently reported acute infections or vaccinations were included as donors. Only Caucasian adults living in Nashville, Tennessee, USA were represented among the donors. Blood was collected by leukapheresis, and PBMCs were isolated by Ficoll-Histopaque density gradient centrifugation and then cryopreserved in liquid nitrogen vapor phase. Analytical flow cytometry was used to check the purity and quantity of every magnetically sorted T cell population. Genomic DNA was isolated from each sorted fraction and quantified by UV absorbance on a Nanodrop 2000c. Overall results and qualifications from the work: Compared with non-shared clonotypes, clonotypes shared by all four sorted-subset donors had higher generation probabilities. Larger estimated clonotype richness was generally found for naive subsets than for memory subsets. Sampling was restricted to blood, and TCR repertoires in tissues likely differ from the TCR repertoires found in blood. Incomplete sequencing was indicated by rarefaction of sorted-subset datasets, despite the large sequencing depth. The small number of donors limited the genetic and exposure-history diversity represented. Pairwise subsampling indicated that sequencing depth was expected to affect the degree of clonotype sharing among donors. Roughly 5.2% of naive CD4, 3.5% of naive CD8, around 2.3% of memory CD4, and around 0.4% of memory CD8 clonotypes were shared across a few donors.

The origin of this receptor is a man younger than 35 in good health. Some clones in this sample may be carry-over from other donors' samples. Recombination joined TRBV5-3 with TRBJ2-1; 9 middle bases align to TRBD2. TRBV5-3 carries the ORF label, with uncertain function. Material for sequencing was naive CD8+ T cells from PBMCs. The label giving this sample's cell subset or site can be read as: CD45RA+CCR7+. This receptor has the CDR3 CARSPPPSGDEQFF. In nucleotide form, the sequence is TGTGCCAGAAGCCCCCCCCCTAGCGGGGATGAGCAGTTCTTC.